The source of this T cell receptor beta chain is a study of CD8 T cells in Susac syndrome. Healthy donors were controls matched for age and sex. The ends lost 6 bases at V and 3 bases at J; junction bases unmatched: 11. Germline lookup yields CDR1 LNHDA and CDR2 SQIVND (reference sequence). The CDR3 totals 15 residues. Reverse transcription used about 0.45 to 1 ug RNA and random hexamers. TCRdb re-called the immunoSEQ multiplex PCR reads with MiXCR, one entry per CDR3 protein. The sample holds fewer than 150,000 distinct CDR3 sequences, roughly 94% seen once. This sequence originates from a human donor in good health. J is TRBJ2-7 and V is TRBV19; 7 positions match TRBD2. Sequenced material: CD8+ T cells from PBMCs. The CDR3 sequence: CASSPGASGHYEQYF. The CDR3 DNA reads TGTGCCAGTAGCCCTGGGGCTAGCGGACACTACGAGCAGTACTTC. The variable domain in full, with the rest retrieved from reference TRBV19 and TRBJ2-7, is DGGITQSPKYLFRKEGQNVTLSCEQNLNHDAMYWYRQDPGQGLRLIYYSQIVNDFQKGDIAEGYSVSREKKESFPLTVTSAQKNPTAFYLCASSPGASGHYEQYFGPGTRLTVT.